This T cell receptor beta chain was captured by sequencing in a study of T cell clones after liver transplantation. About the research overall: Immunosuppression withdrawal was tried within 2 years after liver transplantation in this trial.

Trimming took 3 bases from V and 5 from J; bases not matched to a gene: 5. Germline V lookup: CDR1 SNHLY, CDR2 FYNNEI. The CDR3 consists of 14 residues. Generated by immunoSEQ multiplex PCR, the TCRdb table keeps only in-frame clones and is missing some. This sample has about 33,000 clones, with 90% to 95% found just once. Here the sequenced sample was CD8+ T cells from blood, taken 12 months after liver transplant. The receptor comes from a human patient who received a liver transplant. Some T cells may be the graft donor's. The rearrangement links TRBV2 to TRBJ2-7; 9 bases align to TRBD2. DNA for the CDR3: TGTGCCAGCAGTGAGTTGCGGGAGGGCCACGAGCAGTACTTC. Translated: CASSELREGHEQYF. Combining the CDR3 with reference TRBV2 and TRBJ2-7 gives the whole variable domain EPEVTQTPSHQVTQMGQEVILRCVPISNHLYFYWYRQILGQKVEFLVSFYNNEISEKSEIFDDQFSVERPDGSNFTLKIRSTKLEDSAMYFCASSELREGHEQYFGPGTRLTVT.